These 18 T cell receptor beta chains were sequenced from one sample in a study of T cells after yellow fever vaccination. Via MiXCR, TCRdb re-called the 5' RACE reads, giving one row per CDR3 protein. There are some 350,000 distinct CDR3 sequences in the sample; more than 9% occur only once, and roughly a sixth lies in the top ten. This sample comprised PBMCs, obtained on the day of the first yellow fever vaccination. The receptor set was obtained from a man between 18 and 35 years old who received the YFV17D yellow fever vaccine.

As DNA, the CDR3 is TGCAGTGCTAGAGATGTCGAGCAGTACGTC. Translated, it gives CSARDVEQYV. The chain uses TRBV20-1 and TRBJ2-7; D remains unclear. From germline, CDR1 is DFQATT and CDR2 SNEGSKA (reference sequence). The ends were cut back, 0 bases at V and 6 bases at J, with 3 bases in the middle. The length of the CDR3 is 10 residues.

This clonotype was found a few times. This CDR3 is CASSQGVQPTYEQYF. The CDR3 DNA is TGCGCCAGCAGCCAAGGTGTGCAGCCCACCTACGAGCAGTACTTC. V usage is TRBV4-3 and J usage is TRBJ2-7, with D uncertain. The CDR3 consists of 15 residues. V lost 1 base and J 2 bases, leaving 12 bases between the germline ends. Germline CDR1 LGHNA, CDR2 YSLEER.

The CDR3 DNA is TGTGCCAGCAGCCAAATAGCGGGGGGGCTCACAGATACGCAGTATTTT. It codes for CASSQIAGGLTDTQYF. The gene calls are TRBV3-1 and TRBJ2-3, with TRBD2 matching over 11 bases. From germline, CDR1 is LGHDT and CDR2 YNNKEL (reference sequence). This CDR3 spans 16 amino acids. J lost 2 bases, V lost 2 bases, and 3 bases had no gene match.

V is TRBV5-1 and J is TRBJ1-2; 10 nucleotides line up with TRBD1. Germline lookup yields CDR1 SGHRS and CDR2 YFSETQ. Losses at the gene ends were 5 bases for V and 9 bases for J; bases not matched to a gene: 13. The CDR3 length is 15 residues. The CDR3 protein is CASSYNRDRGRSYTF. CDR3 nucleotides: TGCGCCAGCAGTTATAACCGGGACAGGGGTAGGAGCTACACCTTC.

This chain connects TRBV29-1 to TRBJ2-7; tentative D call: TRBD1 (6 bases). There are 12 residues in the CDR3. Trimming stripped 8 bases from V and 6 bases from J, with 17 bases between. The germline CDR1 and CDR2 sequences are SQVTM and ANQGSEA. CDR3 coding DNA: TGCAGCACACAGGATAGGGGGATCGAGCAGTACTTC. Its translation: CSTQDRGIEQYF.

This clonotype was recorded a few times. V and J are TRBV24-1 and TRBJ2-2, with no clear D. The CDR3 totals 16 residues. Trimming left V 3 bases short and J 3 bases short, with 13 bases between. Per germline, CDR1 KGHDR and CDR2 SFDVKD. As DNA, the CDR3 is TGTGCCACCAGTGATCGAAAATCTAGGGACACCGGGGAGCTGTTTTTT. Translation: CATSDRKSRDTGELFF.

The CDR3 nucleotides are TGTGCCACGGAGCGGGGGGCGGGCACAGATACGCAGTATTTT. Encoded protein: CATERGAGTDTQYF. This chain joins TRBV2 and TRBJ2-3, with 9 positions matching TRBD2. The CDR3 runs to 14 residues. CDR1 and CDR2 from the germline V gene are SNHLY and FYNNEI. Trimming at V came to 10 bases and at J to 1 base, leaving 6 bases not matched to a gene. Full variable domain (remainder filled in from reference TRBV2 and TRBJ2-3): EPEVTQTPSHQVTQMGQEVILRCVPISNHLYFYWYRQILGQKVEFLVSFYNNEISEKSEIFDDQFSVERPDGSNFTLKIRSTKLEDSAMYFCATERGAGTDTQYFGPGTRLTVL.

This clonotype was observed a few times. This chain uses TRBV11-2 with TRBJ1-2; D is unclear. Per the germline V gene, CDR1 is SGHAT and CDR2 is FQNNGV. The germline V and J ends were trimmed by 0 bases and 2 bases, with 19 bases remaining between them. The length of the CDR3 is 18 residues. CDR3 DNA: TGTGCCAGCAGCTTAGATGGGGAGAAGTCTATTTGGAACTATGGCTACACCTTC. Amino acids: CASSLDGEKSIWNYGYTF.

V and J are TRBV4-1 and TRBJ2-3; D is undetermined. Trimming removed 2 bases from V and 3 bases from J, with 9 bases in between. The V gene's germline CDR1 is MGHRA and CDR2 YSYEKL. CDR3 size: 14 residues. In DNA, the CDR3 is TGCGCCAGCAGCCAATTAGGACGGACAGATACGCAGTATTTT. It encodes CASSQLGRTDTQYF.

The rearrangement joins TRBV9 to TRBJ1-3; the D gene is possibly TRBD1 (6 bases). The CDR3 consists of 18 residues. Germline CDR1 SGDLS, CDR2 YYNGEE. Trimming stripped 3 bases from V and 0 bases from J, with 19 bases between. CDR3 nucleotides: TGTGCCAGCAGCGCGTTGGGCAGGGGACCGAGCTCTGGAAACACCATATATTTT. Its protein is CASSALGRGPSSGNTIYF.

The chain combines TRBV20-1 with TRBJ1-1, with D possibly TRBD1 on 5 matching bases. The CDR3 covers 12 residues. CDR1 and CDR2 from the germline V gene are DFQATT and SNEGSKA (reference sequence). The chain's CDR3 is CIFRAANTEAFF. The CDR3 coding sequence is TGCATCTTCAGGGCCGCGAACACTGAAGCTTTCTTT.

Remarks on this clonotype: A junction boundary mismatches the germline segment, possibly from a read error. V and J are TRBV5-5 and TRBJ2-2; 10 positions match TRBD1. The CDR3 contains 16 residues. Germline lookup yields CDR1 SGHKS and CDR2 YYEKEE (reference sequence). The CDR3: CATSRRQGANTGELFF. The CDR3 region has the DNA TGTGCCACCAGCCGTCGACAGGGGGCTAACACCGGGGAGCTGTTTTTT.

This clonotype was picked up many times. This chain joins TRBV5-1 and TRBJ1-5; D remains unclear. This CDR3 spans 15 amino acids. Germline CDR1 SGHRS, CDR2 YFSETQ. V lost 0 bases and J lost 6, with 13 bases in between. For the CDR3, the DNA is TGCGCCAGCAGCTTGGATGGGGAGGCAGGTCAGCCCCAGCATTTT. Its translation: CASSLDGEAGQPQHF.

A note on this clonotype: A clone one base away is much larger, so this may be a read error. This rearrangement joins TRBV5-1 to TRBJ2-7, with D maybe TRBD1 (6 bases). The CDR3 length is 13 residues. Per germline, CDR1 SGHRS and CDR2 YFSETQ. V lost 4 bases and J lost 0, with 8 bases in between. CDR3 region: CASSMDSSYEQYF. CDR3 DNA sequence: TGCGCCAGCAGCATGGACAGCTCCTACGAGCAGTACTTC.

CDR3 coding DNA: TGTGCCAGCAGCCAACCAGCGGTTTACTATGGCTACACCTTC. It codes for CASSQPAVYYGYTF. The chain joins TRBV7-9 to TRBJ1-2; D not certain. CDR1 and CDR2 from the germline V gene are SEHNR and FQNEAQ (reference sequence). This CDR3 is built from 14 residues. Trimming pared 5 bases from V and 3 bases from J, leaving 13 bases between.

This clonotype turned up a few times. The gene calls are TRBV4-1 and TRBJ1-5; tentatively, D is TRBD1 (5 bases). V lost 1 base and J 7 bases, leaving 14 bases between the germline ends. Germline assignment: CDR1 MGHRA and CDR2 YSYEKL. CDR3 length equals 15 residues. The CDR3 region is CASSQVGEGQQPQHF. The CDR3 bases are TGCGCCAGCAGCCAAGTGGGGGAGGGCCAGCAGCCCCAGCATTTT.

This clonotype was seen a few times. The chain has TRBV5-4 and TRBJ2-7; D gene uncertain. CDR3 length equals 15 residues. Trimming left V 0 bases short and J 0 bases short, with 10 bases between. CDR1 and CDR2 from the germline V gene are SGHNT and YYREEE (reference sequence). Here the CDR3 reads CASSLALGSSYEQYF. The CDR3 region has the DNA TGTGCCAGCAGCTTGGCCTTAGGGTCCTCCTACGAGCAGTACTTC.

The rearrangement links TRBV7-2 to TRBJ2-7, with unresolved D. Per germline, CDR1 SGHTA and CDR2 FQGNSA. There are 13 residues in the CDR3. V lost 5 bases, J lost 0 bases, and 8 bases lay in between. DNA of the CDR3: TGTGCCAGCAGCCGCGGCATCTCCTACGAGCAGTACGTC. Translated, it gives CASSRGISYEQYV.